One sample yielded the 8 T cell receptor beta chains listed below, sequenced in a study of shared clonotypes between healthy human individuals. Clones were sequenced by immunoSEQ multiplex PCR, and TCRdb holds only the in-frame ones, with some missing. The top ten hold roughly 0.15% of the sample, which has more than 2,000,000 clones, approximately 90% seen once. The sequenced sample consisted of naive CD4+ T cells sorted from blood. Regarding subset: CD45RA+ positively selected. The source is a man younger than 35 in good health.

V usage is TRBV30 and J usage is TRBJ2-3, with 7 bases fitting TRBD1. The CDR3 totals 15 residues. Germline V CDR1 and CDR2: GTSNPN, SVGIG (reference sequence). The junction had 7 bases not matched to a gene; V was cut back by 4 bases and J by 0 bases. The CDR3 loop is CAWIPGTASTDTQYF. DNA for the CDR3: TGTGCCTGGATCCCCGGGACAGCCAGCACAGATACGCAGTATTTT.

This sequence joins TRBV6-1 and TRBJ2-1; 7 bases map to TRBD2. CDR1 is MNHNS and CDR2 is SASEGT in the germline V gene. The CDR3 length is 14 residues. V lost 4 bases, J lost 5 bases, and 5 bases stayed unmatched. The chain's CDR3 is CASSVKAGNNEQFF. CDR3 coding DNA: TGTGCCAGCAGTGTAAAAGCGGGGAACAATGAGCAGTTCTTC.

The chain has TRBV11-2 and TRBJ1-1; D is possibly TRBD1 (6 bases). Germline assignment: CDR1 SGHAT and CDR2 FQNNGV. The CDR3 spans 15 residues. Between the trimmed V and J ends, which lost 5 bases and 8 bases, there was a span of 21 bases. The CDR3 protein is CASSLSRGSPREAFF. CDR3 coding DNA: TGTGCCAGCAGCCTTTCGAGGGGGTCACCGAGGGAAGCTTTCTTT.

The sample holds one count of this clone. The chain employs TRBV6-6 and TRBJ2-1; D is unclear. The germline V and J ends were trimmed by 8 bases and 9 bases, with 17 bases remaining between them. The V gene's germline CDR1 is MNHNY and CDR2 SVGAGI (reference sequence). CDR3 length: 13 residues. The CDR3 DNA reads TGTGCCAGCGGTCATACTGAACAAGCTGAGCAGTTCTTC. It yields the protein CASGHTEQAEQFF.

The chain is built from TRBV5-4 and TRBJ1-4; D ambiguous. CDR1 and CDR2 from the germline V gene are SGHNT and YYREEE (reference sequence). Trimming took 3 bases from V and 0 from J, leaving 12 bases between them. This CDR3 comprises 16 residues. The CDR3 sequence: CASSSRGFPTNEKLFF. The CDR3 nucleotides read TGTGCCAGCAGCTCAAGAGGGTTCCCAACTAATGAAAAACTGTTTTTT.

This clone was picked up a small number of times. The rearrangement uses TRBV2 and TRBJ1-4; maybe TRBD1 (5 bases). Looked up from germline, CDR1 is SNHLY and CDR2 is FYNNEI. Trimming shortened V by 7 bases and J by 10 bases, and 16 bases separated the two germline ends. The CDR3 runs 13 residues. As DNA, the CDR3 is TGTGCCAGCATGGGTAGTACAGGCGGAAAACTGTTTTTT. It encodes CASMGSTGGKLFF.

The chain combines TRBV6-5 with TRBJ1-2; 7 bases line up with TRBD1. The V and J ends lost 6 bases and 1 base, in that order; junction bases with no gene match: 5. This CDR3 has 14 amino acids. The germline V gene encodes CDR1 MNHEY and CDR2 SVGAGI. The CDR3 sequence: CASSQDRDNYGYTF. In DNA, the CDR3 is TGTGCCAGCAGCCAAGACAGGGATAACTATGGCTACACCTTC.

CDR3 region: CASSHLMGLNTEAFF. CDR3 nucleotide sequence: TGTGCCAGCAGTCACTTGATGGGGCTGAACACTGAAGCTTTCTTT. The chain is built from TRBV28 and TRBJ1-1; tentatively, D is TRBD1 (5 bases). This CDR3 is 15 amino acids long. The germline V gene has CDR1 MDHEN and CDR2 SYDVKM. Trimming left V 5 bases short and J 0 bases short, with 13 bases between.